The 9 T cell receptor beta chains below all came from one sample that was sequenced in a study of blood T cell repertoires in COVID-19. Assay: immunoSEQ multiplex PCR; the TCRdb copy retains only in-frame clones and omits some. The sample yields tens of thousands of clones, about three quarters seen once. The sequencing input was peripheral blood. These receptor sequences come from a man between 65 and 85 years old with COVID-19, enrolled during active disease.

This sequence joins TRBV16 and TRBJ1-5, with 7 bases that match TRBD1. Germline CDR1 is KGHSY and CDR2 is FQNENV. The CDR3 loop spans 14 amino acids. J was trimmed by 6 bases and V by 4 bases; bases with no gene match: 6. DNA for the CDR3: TGTGCCAGCAGCCCCGGGGGACAGCTTCAGCCCCAGCATTTT. It codes for CASSPGGQLQPQHF.

The chain uses TRBV2 and TRBJ2-1, with D possibly being TRBD2 (6 bases). The CDR3 consists of 13 residues. The germline CDR1 and CDR2 sequences are SNHLY and FYNNEI. V lost 4 bases, J lost 8 bases, and 12 bases lay in between. The CDR3 loop is CASSASTSYEQFF. The DNA for the CDR3 is TGTGCCAGCAGTGCCTCGACTAGTTATGAGCAGTTCTTC.

The V call is TRBV29-1, the J call TRBJ1-5, with 11 positions matching TRBD1. Germline-derived CDR1 and CDR2 are SQVTM and ANQGSEA. V lost 4 bases to trimming and J lost 5 bases; unmatched junction nucleotides: 4. The CDR3 is 14 residues long. The CDR3 DNA reads TGCAGCGTTGCCGGGACAGGGGGTGATCAGCCCCAGCATTTT. Translated, it gives CSVAGTGGDQPQHF.

This clone was detected a few times. V and J are TRBV6-5 and TRBJ1-3; D unresolved. This CDR3 is built from 14 residues. Trimming stripped 7 bases from V and 2 bases from J, with 12 bases between. The germline V gene encodes CDR1 MNHEY and CDR2 SVGAGI. The CDR3 DNA is TGTGCCAGCATATATAAGTCGGCTGGAAACACCATATATTTT. This encodes CASIYKSAGNTIYF.

The chain combines TRBV7-2 with TRBJ2-7; 9 nucleotides match TRBD1. CDR1 is SGHTA, CDR2 FQGNSA, per germline. CDR3 length: 16 amino acids. V lost 1 base to trimming and J lost 7 bases; unmatched junction nucleotides: 11. In DNA, the CDR3 is TGTGCCAGCAGCTTAGGGTACAGGGGGCGAGTGAAAGAGCAGTACTTC. This sequence encodes CASSLGYRGRVKEQYF.

The chain combines TRBV3-1 (or the pseudogene TRBV3-2) with TRBJ1-2; possibly TRBD1 for D (6 bases). CDR3 size: 12 residues. Deletions cut 1 base from V and 8 bases from J, with 8 bases between. Germline CDR1 LGHDT, CDR2 YNNKEL (reference sequence). The CDR3 loop reads CASSQGTEGYTF. CDR3 DNA sequence: TGTGCCAGCAGCCAAGGGACAGAAGGCTACACCTTC.

The chain carries TRBV19 and TRBJ2-1; possibly TRBD1 for D (6 bases). CDR3 size: 15 residues. Looked up from germline, CDR1 is LNHDA and CDR2 is SQIVND (reference sequence). V lost 7 bases, J lost 7 bases, and 20 bases lay in between. CDR3 sequence reads: CASTNSLPQGNEQFF. DNA of the CDR3: TGTGCCAGTACCAATTCCCTGCCTCAGGGGAATGAGCAGTTCTTC. The complete variable domain, with remaining parts taken from reference TRBV19 and TRBJ2-1, reads DGGITQSPKYLFRKEGQNVTLSCEQNLNHDAMYWYRQDPGQGLRLIYYSQIVNDFQKGDIAEGYSVSREKKESFPLTVTSAQKNPTAFYLCASTNSLPQGNEQFFGPGTRLTVL.

J is TRBJ1-3 and V is TRBV18; D remains ambiguous. Germline V gene lookup returns CDR1 KGHSH and CDR2 LQKENI. V lost 3 bases and J lost 0, with 9 bases in between. This CDR3 spans 15 amino acids. The CDR3 DNA reads as TGTGCCAGCTCACCCAGTGGGAGCTCTGGAAACACCATATATTTT. This encodes CASSPSGSSGNTIYF.

This clone appeared a few times. The chain links TRBV12-3 or TRBV12-4 to TRBJ2-7, with D tentatively TRBD2 (5 bases). The CDR3 runs 13 residues. V lost 6 bases, J lost 6 bases, and 15 bases lay in between. The CDR3 protein is CASRQTGKLEQYF. DNA of the CDR3: TGTGCCAGCAGACAAACCGGGAAGCTCGAGCAGTACTTC.